This TCR beta chain was captured in a study of blood T cell repertoires in COVID-19. This CDR3 is built from 14 residues. The germline V gene has CDR1 ENHRY and CDR2 SYGVKD. With 6 bases clipped from V and 1 base from J, the junction kept 4 bases outside the gene matches. In its sample, this clone was seen a few times. Assay used: immunoSEQ multiplex PCR; TCRdb lists only in-frame clones, some missing. The top ten hold around 1.5% of the sample, which has some 200,000 clones, around nine tenths seen once. The clonotype originates from a young man with active or convalescent COVID-19. Material for sequencing was peripheral blood. The rearrangement uses TRBV10-3 and TRBJ2-3, with 7 bases matching TRBD1. The CDR3 sequence is CAIRDTGGTDTQYF. The CDR3 DNA reads as TGTGCCATCAGGGACACAGGGGGCACAGATACGCAGTATTTT.